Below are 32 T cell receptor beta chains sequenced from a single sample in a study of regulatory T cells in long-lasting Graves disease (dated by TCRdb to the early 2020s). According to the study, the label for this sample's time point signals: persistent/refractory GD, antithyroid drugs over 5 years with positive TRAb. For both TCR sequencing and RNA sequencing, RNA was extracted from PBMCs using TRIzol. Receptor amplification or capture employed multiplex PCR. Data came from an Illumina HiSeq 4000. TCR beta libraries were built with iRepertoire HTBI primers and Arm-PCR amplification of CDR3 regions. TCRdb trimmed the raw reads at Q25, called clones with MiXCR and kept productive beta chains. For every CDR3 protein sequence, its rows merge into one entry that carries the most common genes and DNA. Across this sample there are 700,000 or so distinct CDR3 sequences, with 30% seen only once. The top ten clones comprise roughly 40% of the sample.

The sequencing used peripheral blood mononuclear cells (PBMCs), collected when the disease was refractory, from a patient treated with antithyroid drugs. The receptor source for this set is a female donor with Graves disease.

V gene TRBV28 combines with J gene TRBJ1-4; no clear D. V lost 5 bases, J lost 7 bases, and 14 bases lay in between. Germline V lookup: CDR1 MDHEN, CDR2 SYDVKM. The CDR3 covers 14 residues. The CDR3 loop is CASSIAPVAEKLFF. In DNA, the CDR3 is TGTGCCAGCAGTATCGCTCCAGTTGCTGAAAAACTGTTTTTT.

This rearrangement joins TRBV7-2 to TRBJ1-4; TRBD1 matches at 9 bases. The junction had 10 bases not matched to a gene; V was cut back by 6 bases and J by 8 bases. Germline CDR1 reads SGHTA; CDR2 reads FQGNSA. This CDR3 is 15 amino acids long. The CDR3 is CASRLTDRGREKLFF. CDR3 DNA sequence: TGTGCCAGCAGACTGACGGACAGGGGCCGCGAAAAACTGTTTTTT. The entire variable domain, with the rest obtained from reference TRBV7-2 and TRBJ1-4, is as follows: GAGVSQSPSNKVTEKGKDVELRCDPISGHTALYWYRQSLGQGLEFLIYFQGNSAPDKSGLPSDRFSAERTGGSVSTLTIQRTQQEDSAVYLCASRLTDRGREKLFFGSGTQLSVL.

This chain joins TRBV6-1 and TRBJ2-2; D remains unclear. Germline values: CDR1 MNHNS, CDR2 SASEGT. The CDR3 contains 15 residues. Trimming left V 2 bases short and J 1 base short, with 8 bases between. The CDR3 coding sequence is TGTGCCAGCAGTGAAATGTGGGTGAACACCGGGGAGCTGTTTTTT. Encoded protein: CASSEMWVNTGELFF.

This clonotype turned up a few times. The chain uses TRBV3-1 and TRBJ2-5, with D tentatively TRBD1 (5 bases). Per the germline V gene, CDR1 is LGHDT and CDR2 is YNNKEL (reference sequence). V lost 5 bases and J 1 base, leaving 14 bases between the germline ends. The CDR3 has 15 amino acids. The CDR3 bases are TGTGCCAGCAGCTGGGTAGGACAATTCCAAGAGACCCAGTACTTC. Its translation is CASSWVGQFQETQYF.

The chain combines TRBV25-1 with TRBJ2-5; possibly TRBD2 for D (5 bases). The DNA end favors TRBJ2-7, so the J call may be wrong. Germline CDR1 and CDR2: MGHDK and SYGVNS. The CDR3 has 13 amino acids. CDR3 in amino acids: CASKAEVSYEQYF. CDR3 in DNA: TGTGCCAGCAAAGCGGAAGTTTCCTACGAGCAGTACTTC.

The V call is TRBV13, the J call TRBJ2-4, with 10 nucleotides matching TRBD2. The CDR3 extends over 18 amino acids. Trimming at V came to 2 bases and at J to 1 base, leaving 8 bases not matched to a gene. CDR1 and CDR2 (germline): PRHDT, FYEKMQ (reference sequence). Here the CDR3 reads CASSLKASGSWAKNIQYF. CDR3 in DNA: TGTGCCAGCAGCTTAAAGGCTAGCGGGAGCTGGGCCAAAAACATTCAGTACTTC.

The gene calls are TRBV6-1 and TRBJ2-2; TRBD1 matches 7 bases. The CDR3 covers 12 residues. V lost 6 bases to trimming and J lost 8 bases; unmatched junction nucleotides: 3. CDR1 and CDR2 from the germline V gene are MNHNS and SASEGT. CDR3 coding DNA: TGTGCCAGCAGGACAGGGAAGGGGGAGCTGTTTTTT. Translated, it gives CASRTGKGELFF.

As DNA, the CDR3 is TGTGCCAGCACACCGGGACAGTACAATGAGCAGTTCTTC. This encodes CASTPGQYNEQFF. The chain employs TRBV6-1 and TRBJ2-1, with 7 nucleotides matching TRBD1. The V gene end was trimmed by 7 bases and the J gene end by 4 bases; junction bases not matched to a gene: 4. The CDR3 has 13 amino acids. Germline CDR1 MNHNS, CDR2 SASEGT.

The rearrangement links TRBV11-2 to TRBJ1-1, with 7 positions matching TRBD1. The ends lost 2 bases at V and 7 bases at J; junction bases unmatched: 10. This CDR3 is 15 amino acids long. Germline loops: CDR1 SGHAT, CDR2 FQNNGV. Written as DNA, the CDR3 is TGTGCCAGCAGCTTAATGAATAGGGGGCGAGGTGAAGCTTTCTTT. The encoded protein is CASSLMNRGRGEAFF. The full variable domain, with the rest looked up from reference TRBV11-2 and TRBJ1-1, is EAGVAQSPRYKIIEKRQSVAFWCNPISGHATLYWYQQILGQGPKLLIQFQNNGVVDDSQLPKDRFSAERLKGVDSTLKIQPAKLEDSAVYLCASSLMNRGRGEAFFGQGTRLTVV.

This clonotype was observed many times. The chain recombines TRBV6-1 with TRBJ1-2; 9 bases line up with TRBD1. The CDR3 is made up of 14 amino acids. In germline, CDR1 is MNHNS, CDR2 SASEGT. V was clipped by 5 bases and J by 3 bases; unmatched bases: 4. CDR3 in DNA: TGTGCCAGCAGTCCGGGACAGGGATACTATGGCTACACCTTC. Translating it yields CASSPGQGYYGYTF.

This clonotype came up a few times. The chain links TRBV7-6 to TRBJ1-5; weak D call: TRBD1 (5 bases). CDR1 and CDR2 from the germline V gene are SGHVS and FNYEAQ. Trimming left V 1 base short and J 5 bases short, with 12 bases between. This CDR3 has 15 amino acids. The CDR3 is CASSLDQGFDQPQHF. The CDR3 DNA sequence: TGTGCCAGCAGCTTAGACCAGGGATTCGATCAGCCCCAGCATTTT.

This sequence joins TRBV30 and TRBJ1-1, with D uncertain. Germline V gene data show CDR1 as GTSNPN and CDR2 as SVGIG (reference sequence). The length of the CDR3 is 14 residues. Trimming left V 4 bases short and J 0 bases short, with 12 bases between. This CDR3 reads CAWTRDTLNTEAFF. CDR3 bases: TGTGCCTGGACCAGAGACACTTTGAACACTGAAGCTTTCTTT.

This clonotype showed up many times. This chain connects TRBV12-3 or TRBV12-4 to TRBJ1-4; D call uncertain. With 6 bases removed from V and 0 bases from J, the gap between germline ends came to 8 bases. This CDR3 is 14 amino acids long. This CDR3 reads CASSRDSTNEKLFF. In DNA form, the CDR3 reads TGTGCCAGCAGCCGCGATTCAACTAATGAAAAACTGTTTTTT.

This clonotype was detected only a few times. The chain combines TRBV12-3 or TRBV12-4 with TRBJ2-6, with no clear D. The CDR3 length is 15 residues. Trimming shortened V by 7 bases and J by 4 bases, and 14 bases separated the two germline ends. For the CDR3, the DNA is TGTGCCAGCAACTTAGACGAGACAGGGGCCAACGTCCTGACTTTC. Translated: CASNLDETGANVLTF.

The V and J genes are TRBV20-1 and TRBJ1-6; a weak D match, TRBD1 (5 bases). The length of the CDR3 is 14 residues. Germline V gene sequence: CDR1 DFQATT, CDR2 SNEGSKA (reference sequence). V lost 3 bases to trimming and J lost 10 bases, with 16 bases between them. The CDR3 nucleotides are TGCAGTGCTAGTCGTGGGGGGATGAACTCACCCCTCCACTTT. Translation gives CSASRGGMNSPLHF.

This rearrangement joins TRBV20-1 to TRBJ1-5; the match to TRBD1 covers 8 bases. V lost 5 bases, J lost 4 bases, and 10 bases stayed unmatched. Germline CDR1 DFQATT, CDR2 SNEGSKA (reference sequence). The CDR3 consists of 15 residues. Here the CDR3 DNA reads TGCAGTGCTCAGACCGGACAGGGTAGGAATCAGCCCCAGCATTTT. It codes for CSAQTGQGRNQPQHF.

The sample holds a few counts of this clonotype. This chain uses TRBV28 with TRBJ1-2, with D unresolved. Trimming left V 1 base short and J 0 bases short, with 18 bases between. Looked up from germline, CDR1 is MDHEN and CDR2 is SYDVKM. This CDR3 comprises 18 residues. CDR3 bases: TGTGCCAGCAGTTTATCGGCAGGCGAGATCTTAGCTAACTATGGCTACACCTTC. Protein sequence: CASSLSAGEILANYGYTF.

In DNA, the CDR3 is TGCGCCAGCAGCCCCAGCAGCGGCACTGAAGCTTTCTTT. Its translation: CASSPSSGTEAFF. The chain couples TRBV5-1 to TRBJ1-1; D unclear. The CDR3 extends over 13 amino acids. Looked up from germline, CDR1 is SGHRS and CDR2 is YFSETQ. V lost 4 bases and J lost 4, with 11 bases in between.

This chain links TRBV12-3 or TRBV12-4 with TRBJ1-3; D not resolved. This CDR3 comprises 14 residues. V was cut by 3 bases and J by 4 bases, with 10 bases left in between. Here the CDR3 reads CASSLTPVGNTIYF. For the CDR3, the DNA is TGTGCCAGCAGTTTGACTCCAGTGGGAAACACCATATATTTT.

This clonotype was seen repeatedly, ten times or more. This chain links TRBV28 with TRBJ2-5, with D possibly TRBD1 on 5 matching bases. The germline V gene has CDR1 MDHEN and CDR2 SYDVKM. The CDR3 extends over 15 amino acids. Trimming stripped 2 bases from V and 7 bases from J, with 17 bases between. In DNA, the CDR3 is TGTGCCAGCAGTTTAGACAGTTTCAGTACCAGGACCCAGTACTTC. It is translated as CASSLDSFSTRTQYF.

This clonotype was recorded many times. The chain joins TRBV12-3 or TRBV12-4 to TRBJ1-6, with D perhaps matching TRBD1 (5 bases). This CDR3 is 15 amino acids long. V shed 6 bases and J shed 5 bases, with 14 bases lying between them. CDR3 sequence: CASSPTTGDNSPLHF. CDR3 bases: TGTGCCAGCAGCCCAACCACGGGGGATAATTCACCCCTCCACTTT.

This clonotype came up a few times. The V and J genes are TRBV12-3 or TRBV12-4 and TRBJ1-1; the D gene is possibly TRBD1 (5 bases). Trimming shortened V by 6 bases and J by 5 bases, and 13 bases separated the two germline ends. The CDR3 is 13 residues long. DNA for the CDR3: TGTGCCAGCAGCCTGACAGAGTATACTGAAGCTTTCTTT. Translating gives CASSLTEYTEAFF.

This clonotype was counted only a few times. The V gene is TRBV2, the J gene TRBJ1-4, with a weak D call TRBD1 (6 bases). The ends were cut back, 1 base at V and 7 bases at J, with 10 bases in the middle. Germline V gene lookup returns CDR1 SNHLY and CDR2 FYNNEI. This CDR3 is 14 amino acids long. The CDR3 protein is CASSEDRAREKLFF. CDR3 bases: TGTGCCAGCAGTGAAGACAGGGCTCGTGAAAAACTGTTTTTT.

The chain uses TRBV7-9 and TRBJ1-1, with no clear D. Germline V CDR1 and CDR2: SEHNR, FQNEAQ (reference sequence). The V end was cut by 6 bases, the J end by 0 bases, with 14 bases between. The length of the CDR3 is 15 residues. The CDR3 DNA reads TGTGCCAGCAGTCCCGTGGGATCGCTGAACACTGAAGCTTTCTTT. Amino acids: CASSPVGSLNTEAFF. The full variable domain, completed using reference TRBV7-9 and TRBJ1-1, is DTGVSQNPRHKITKRGQNVTFRCDPISEHNRLYWYRQTLGQGPEFLTYFQNEAQLEKSRLLSDRFSAERPKGSFSTLEIQRTEQGDSAMYLCASSPVGSLNTEAFFGQGTRLTVV.

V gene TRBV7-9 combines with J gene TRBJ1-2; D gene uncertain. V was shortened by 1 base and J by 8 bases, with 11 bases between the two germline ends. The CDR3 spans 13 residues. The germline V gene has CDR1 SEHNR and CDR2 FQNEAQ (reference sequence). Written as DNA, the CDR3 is TGTGCCAGCAGCTTAGGACCAGAACGGGGCTACACCTTC. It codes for CASSLGPERGYTF.

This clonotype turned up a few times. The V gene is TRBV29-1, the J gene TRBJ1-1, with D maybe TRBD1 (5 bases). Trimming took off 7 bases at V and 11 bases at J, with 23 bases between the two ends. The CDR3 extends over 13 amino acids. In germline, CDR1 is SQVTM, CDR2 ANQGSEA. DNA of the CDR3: TGCAGCGCGACAAACCACCTTCCACGGGGCGCTTTCTTT. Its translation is CSATNHLPRGAFF.

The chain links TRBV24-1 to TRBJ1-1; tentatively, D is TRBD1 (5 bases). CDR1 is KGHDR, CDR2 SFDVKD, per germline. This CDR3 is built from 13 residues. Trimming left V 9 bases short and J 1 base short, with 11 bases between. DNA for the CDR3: TGTGCCACCCCGAGACAGAAGAACACTGAAGCTTTCTTT. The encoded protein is CATPRQKNTEAFF.

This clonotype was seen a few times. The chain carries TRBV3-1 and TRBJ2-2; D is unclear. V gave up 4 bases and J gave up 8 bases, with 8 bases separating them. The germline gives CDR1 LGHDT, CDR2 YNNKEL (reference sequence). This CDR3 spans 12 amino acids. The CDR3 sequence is CASSPQDGELFF. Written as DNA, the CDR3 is TGTGCCAGCAGCCCCCAGGATGGGGAGCTGTTTTTT.

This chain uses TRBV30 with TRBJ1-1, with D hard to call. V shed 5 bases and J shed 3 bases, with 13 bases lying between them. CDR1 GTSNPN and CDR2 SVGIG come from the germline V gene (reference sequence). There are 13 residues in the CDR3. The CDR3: CAWGQGKDTEAFF. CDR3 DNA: TGTGCCTGGGGCCAAGGGAAAGACACTGAAGCTTTCTTT.

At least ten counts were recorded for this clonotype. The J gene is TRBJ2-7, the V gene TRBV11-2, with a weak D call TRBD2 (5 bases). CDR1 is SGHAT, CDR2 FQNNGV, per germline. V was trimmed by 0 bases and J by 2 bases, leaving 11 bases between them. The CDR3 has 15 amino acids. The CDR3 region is CASSLDPDGTYEQYF. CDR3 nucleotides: TGTGCCAGCAGCTTAGACCCGGACGGGACCTACGAGCAGTACTTC. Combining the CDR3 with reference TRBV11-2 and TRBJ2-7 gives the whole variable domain EAGVAQSPRYKIIEKRQSVAFWCNPISGHATLYWYQQILGQGPKLLIQFQNNGVVDDSQLPKDRFSAERLKGVDSTLKIQPAKLEDSAVYLCASSLDPDGTYEQYFGPGTRLTVT.

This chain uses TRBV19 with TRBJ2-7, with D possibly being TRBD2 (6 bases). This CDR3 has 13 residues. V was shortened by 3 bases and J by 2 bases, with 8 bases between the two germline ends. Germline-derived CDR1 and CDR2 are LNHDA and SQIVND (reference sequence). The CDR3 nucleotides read TGTGCCAGTAGTATGGGAGGACCCTACGAGCAGTACTTC. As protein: CASSMGGPYEQYF.

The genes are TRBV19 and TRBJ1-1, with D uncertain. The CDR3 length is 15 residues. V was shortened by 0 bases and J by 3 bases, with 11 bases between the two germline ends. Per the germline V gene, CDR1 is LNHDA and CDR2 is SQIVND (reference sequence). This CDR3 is CASSIDQGLDTEAFF. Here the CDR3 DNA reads TGTGCCAGTAGTATAGATCAAGGGCTGGACACTGAAGCTTTCTTT.